These 8 T cell receptor beta chains originate from one sample sequenced in a study of blood T cell repertoires in COVID-19. Assay used: immunoSEQ multiplex PCR; TCRdb lists only in-frame clones, some missing. The repertoire has 110,000 to 150,000 clones, approximately 84% of them found once; the top ten carry about 6.4%. The sample taken for sequencing was peripheral blood. The receptors were gathered from a human donor in a cohort sampled during active COVID-19.

The chain links TRBV20-1 to TRBJ2-4; TRBD2 matches at 7 bases. Losses at the gene ends were 7 bases for V and 7 bases for J; bases not matched to a gene: 4. The CDR3 is 11 residues long. Germline CDR1 is DFQATT and CDR2 is SNEGSKA (reference sequence). The DNA of the CDR3 is TGCAGTGGAGCGGGGTACAACATTCAGTACTTC. Its protein product is CSGAGYNIQYF.

V is TRBV5-1 and J is TRBJ2-7, with D maybe TRBD2 (5 bases). The CDR3 has 16 amino acids. Germline lookup yields CDR1 SGHRS and CDR2 YFSETQ. Trimming pared 2 bases from V and 3 bases from J, leaving 18 bases between. This chain's CDR3 is CASSLDYAGNVYEQYF. CDR3 DNA sequence: TGCGCCAGCAGCTTAGATTACGCGGGCAATGTCTACGAGCAGTACTTC.

The chain has TRBV29-1 and TRBJ2-3; D is possibly TRBD1 (7 bases). The V end lost 5 bases, the J end lost 2 bases, and 14 bases lay between the germline ends. This CDR3 comprises 14 residues. From germline, CDR1 is SQVTM and CDR2 ANQGSEA. The CDR3 region is CSVKTGRTTDTQYF. The DNA of the CDR3 is TGCAGCGTTAAGACAGGGAGGACCACAGATACGCAGTATTTT.

This clone was seen more than once but under ten times. J is TRBJ2-2 and V is TRBV7-2; 7 nucleotides line up with TRBD1. The CDR3 runs 14 residues. After removal of 4 bases from V and 5 bases from J, the junction contained 4 bases not matched to a gene. The germline V gene encodes CDR1 SGHTA and CDR2 FQGNSA. CDR3 sequence (DNA): TGTGCCAGCAGCTCCGGGACAGCGACCGGGGAGCTGTTTTTT. This gives the protein CASSSGTATGELFF. Using reference TRBV7-2 and TRBJ2-2 for the parts outside the CDR3, the full variable domain is GAGVSQSPSNKVTEKGKDVELRCDPISGHTALYWYRQSLGQGLEFLIYFQGNSAPDKSGLPSDRFSAERTGGSVSTLTIQRTQQEDSAVYLCASSSGTATGELFFGEGSRLTVL.

This chain connects TRBV6-5 to TRBJ2-1; 7 bases are shared with TRBD1. The CDR3 extends over 15 amino acids. The germline V gene encodes CDR1 MNHEY and CDR2 SVGAGI. J lost 6 bases, V lost 5 bases, and 10 bases had no gene match. Here the CDR3 reads CASSLKGALGNEQFF. DNA of the CDR3: TGTGCCAGCAGTCTCAAGGGGGCGCTGGGCAATGAGCAGTTCTTC.

V and J are TRBV5-6 and TRBJ2-7, with unresolved D. The germline gives CDR1 SGHDT, CDR2 YYEEEE. The CDR3 loop spans 11 amino acids. V was trimmed by 3 bases and J by 3 bases, leaving 4 bases between them. The CDR3 protein is CASSSGYEQYF. The CDR3 coding sequence is TGTGCCAGCAGCTCAGGCTACGAGCAGTACTTC.

This clone occurred a few times. The V call is TRBV21-1, the J call TRBJ2-7; the DNA was not used to check the table's D call, TRBD1. TRBV21-1 is labeled a pseudogene. This CDR3 spans 15 amino acids. The CDR3 spells CASSHHRGDSYEQYF. The CDR3 DNA is TGTGCCAGCAGCCACCACAGGGGCGATTCCTACGAGCAGTACTTC.

This chain connects TRBV7-6 to TRBJ1-4; no clear D gene. In germline, CDR1 is SGHVS, CDR2 FNYEAQ. The CDR3 length is 17 residues. The V end lost 2 bases, the J end lost 8 bases, and 21 bases lay between the germline ends. The CDR3 DNA is TGTGCCAGCAGCTTAAATACGGGATTCCCCATAAGAGAAAAACTGTTTTTT. It encodes CASSLNTGFPIREKLFF.